Detailed here is one TCR beta chain. What it recognizes is unknown. Only in-frame clones appear in the TCRdb table, and some are missing; sequencing was by immunoSEQ multiplex PCR. The profile shows under 1 million clones, more than 85% of them singletons. The data were obtained in a study of shared clonotypes between healthy human individuals. In the naive CD8 group, cells lacked CD45RO and were positively selected for CCR7, so terminally differentiated effector memory CD45RA+ cells were left out. CDR1 and CDR2 from the germline V gene are SEHNR and FQNEAQ (reference sequence). The length of the CDR3 is 16 residues. Trimming at V came to 1 base and at J to 4 bases, leaving 6 bases not matched to a gene. Broader study findings: About 5% of naive CD4 clonotypes were shared across several donors.

The source material was naive CD8+ T cells sorted from blood. V gene TRBV7-9 combines with J gene TRBJ2-3; 9 bases agree with TRBD2. The TCR comes from a man younger than 45 in good health. CDR3 DNA: TGTGCCAGCAGCTTAGAAACCGGGACTAGCTCAGATACGCAGTATTTT. It translates to CASSLETGTSSDTQYF. Full variable domain (outside the CDR3, taken from reference TRBV7-9 and TRBJ2-3): DTGVSQNPRHKITKRGQNVTFRCDPISEHNRLYWYRQTLGQGPEFLTYFQNEAQLEKSRLLSDRFSAERPKGSFSTLEIQRTEQGDSAMYLCASSLETGTSSDTQYFGPGTRLTVL.